Given below is one TCR beta chain in context. These data come from a study of blood T cell repertoires in COVID-19. Looking at the study overall: Spain, Italy and the United States supplied samples that represented acute and convalescent COVID-19. From T cells, B-cell-depleted T cells, or PBMCs came the material, which was cDNA or gDNA.

This CDR3 region has 15 residues. Germline V gene sequence: CDR1 LNHDA, CDR2 SQIVND (reference sequence). The ends were cut back, 8 bases at V and 3 bases at J, with 14 bases in the middle. Original methodology: From reference gene primer amplification, estimates of nucleated cell counts were derived. Measured with immunoSEQ multiplex PCR; TCRdb has only the in-frame clones, and not every one. V, J and clone size are taken as reported in that table, and D and trimming were inferred from the DNA itself. The sample lists tens of thousands of clones; more than 65% were seen once. The sequence derives from a woman between 65 and 79 years old with acute or convalescent COVID-19. The sequenced sample consisted of peripheral blood. The rearrangement joins TRBV19 to TRBJ2-6; D is possibly TRBD1 (6 bases). CDR3 region: CASSNTGSGANVLTF. The CDR3 coding sequence is TGTGCCAGTTCTAACACAGGGAGTGGGGCCAACGTCCTGACTTTC.